Reported below is one T cell receptor (beta chain). The antigen remains undetermined. Produced via immunoSEQ multiplex PCR; TCRdb's table is partial and in-frame only. Of 70,000 to 100,000 clones listed, about 86% were seen once; the top ten hold roughly 5.5%. These data are taken from a study of identifying expanded T cells in peripheral blood. The study's findings and limits: Approximately 2-week clone count variance significantly increased as total template count grew.

Collection occurred without any documented infections or immune events in donors. V was cut by 2 bases and J by 0 bases, with 5 bases left in between. This CDR3 comprises 14 residues. Germline V gene lookup returns CDR1 KGHSH and CDR2 LQKENI. Source material: blood. This clonotype was obtained from a person between 18 and 75 years old in good health. The rearrangement uses TRBV18 and TRBJ2-1; D is unclear. In nucleotides, the CDR3 is TGTGCCAGCTCACCATCCGTCTCCTACAATGAGCAGTTCTTC. Translating it yields CASSPSVSYNEQFF.